This T cell receptor (beta chain) comes out of a study of cytomegalovirus exposure and HLA in healthy donors. Across the whole study: HLA-typed donors were the source of approximately 80 million unique TCRs held in an early data release.

Germline V CDR1 and CDR2: SGHNT, YENEEA. This CDR3 is 13 amino acids long. Trimming stripped 2 bases from V and 6 bases from J, with 11 bases between. The PCR employed 60 Vbeta primers together with 13 Jbeta primers. In the original analysis: Some 12 million shared chains were among the roughly 80 million unique TCR beta chains that a later analysis counted. This table comes from immunoSEQ multiplex PCR, and its TCRdb copy is limited to in-frame clones, with some not included. That table gives V, J and clone size, and the DNA gave D and trimming. The data hold some 110,000 clones, with 55% to 80% observed a single time. Study observations and caveats: In vitro confirmation showed a few CMV-associated chains to be CMV antigen specific.

On this clone itself: What it recognizes is unknown.

The chain combines TRBV11-3 with TRBJ2-7; a possible D gene is TRBD2 (6 bases). Sample: PBMCs. The receptor was isolated from a woman between 25 and 40 years old in good health and CMV-seronegative. CDR3 in amino acids: CASSLPGGAEQYF. CDR3 nucleotides: TGTGCCAGCAGCTTACCCGGCGGGGCCGAGCAGTACTTC.